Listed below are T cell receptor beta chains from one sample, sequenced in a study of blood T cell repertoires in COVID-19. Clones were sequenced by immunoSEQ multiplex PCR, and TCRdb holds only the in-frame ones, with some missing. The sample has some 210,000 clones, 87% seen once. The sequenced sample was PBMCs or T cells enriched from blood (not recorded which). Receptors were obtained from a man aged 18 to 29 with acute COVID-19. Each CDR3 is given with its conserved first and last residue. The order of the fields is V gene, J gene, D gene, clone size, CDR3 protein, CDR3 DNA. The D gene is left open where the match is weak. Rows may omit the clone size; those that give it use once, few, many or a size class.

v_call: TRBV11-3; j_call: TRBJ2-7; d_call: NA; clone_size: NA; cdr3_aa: CASSDTTGLSYEQYF; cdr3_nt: TGTGCCAGCAGCGATACGACAGGCCTATCCTACGAGCAGTACTTC
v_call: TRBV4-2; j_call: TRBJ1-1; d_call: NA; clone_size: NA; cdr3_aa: CASSQDAGGDTEAFF; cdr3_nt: TGTGCCAGCAGCCAAGATGCGGGCGGGGACACTGAAGCTTTCTTT
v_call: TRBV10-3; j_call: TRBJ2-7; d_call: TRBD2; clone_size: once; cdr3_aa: CAISTPPLLAGGPYEQYF; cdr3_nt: TGTGCCATCAGTACCCCGCCCCTACTAGCGGGAGGACCCTACGAGCAGTACTTC
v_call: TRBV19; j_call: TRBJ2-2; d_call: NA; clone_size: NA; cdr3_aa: CASSPSSDPNTGELFF; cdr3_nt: TGTGCCAGTAGTCCCTCTAGCGATCCGAACACCGGGGAGCTGTTTTTT
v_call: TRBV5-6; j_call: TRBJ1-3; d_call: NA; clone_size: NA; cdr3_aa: CASSLGGNLGNTIYF; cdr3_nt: TGTGCCAGCAGCTTGGGAGGGAACCTAGGGAACACCATATATTTT
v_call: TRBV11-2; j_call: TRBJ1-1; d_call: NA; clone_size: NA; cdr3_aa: CASSLVTRGLSGDTEAFF; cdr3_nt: TGTGCCAGCAGCTTAGTAACCAGGGGCCTTAGCGGGGACACTGAAGCTTTCTTT
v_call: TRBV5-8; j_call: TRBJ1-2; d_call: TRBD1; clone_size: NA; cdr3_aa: CASSLDRGQGVLYGYTF; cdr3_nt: TGTGCCAGCAGCTTGGACCGAGGACAGGGGGTTTTGTATGGCTACACCTTC
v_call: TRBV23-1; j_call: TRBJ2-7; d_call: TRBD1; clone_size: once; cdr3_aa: CASRPGQGAYEQYF; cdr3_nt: TGCGCCAGCAGGCCGGGACAGGGGGCCTACGAGCAGTACTTC
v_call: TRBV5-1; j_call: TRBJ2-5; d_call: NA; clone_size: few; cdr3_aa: CASSLAGRLETQYF; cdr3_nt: TGCGCCAGCAGCTTGGCCGGCAGGCTTGAGACCCAGTACTTC
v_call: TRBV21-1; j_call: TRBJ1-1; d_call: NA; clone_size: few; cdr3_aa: CASTKGTGPEAFF; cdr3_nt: TGTGCCAGCACCAAAGGTACAGGGCCTGAAGCTTTCTTT
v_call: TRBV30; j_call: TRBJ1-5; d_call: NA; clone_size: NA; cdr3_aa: CAGATGANQPQHF; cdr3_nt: TGTGCCGGAGCGACAGGAGCGAATCAGCCCCAGCATTTT
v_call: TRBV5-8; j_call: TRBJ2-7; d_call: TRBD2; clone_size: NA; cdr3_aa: CASSSSGRKSYEQYF; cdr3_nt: TGTGCCAGCAGCTCGAGCGGGAGAAAGTCCTACGAGCAGTACTTC
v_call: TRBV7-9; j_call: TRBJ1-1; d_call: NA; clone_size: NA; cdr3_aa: CASSDSRSEAFF; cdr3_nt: TGTGCCAGCAGCGATAGTAGATCTGAAGCTTTCTTT
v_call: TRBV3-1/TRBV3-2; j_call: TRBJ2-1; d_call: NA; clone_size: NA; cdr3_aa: CASSQDPSSYNEQFF; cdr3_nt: TGTGCCAGCAGCCAAGACCCGTCCTCCTACAATGAGCAGTTCTTC
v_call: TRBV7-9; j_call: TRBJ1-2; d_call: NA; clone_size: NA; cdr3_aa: CASSQDGANYGYTF; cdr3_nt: TGTGCCAGCAGCCAGGACGGGGCTAACTATGGCTACACCTTC
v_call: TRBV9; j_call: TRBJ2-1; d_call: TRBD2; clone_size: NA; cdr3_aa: CASKREGPNNEQFF; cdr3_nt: TGTGCCAGCAAGCGGGAGGGCCCCAACAATGAGCAGTTCTTC
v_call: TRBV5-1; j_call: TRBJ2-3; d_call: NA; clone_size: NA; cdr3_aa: CASTYGTSTDTQYF; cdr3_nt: TGCGCCAGCACCTACGGGACTAGCACAGATACGCAGTATTTT
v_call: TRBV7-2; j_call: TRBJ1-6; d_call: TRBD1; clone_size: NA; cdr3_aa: CASSPGTGVADSPLHF; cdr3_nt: TGTGCCAGCAGCCCGGGGACAGGGGTTGCGGATTCACCCCTCCACTTT
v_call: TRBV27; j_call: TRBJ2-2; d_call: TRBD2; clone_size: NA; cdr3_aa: CASSLATSGRPRTGELFF; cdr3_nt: TGTGCCAGCAGTCTCGCGACTAGCGGGAGGCCAAGGACCGGGGAGCTGTTTTTT
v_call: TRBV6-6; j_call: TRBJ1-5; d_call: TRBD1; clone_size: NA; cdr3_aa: CASSYDGTGAQPQHF; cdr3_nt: TGTGCCAGCAGTTACGACGGGACAGGGGCTCAGCCCCAGCATTTT
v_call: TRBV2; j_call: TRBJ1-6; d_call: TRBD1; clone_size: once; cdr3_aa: CASSAWDSVNSPLHF; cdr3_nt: TGTGCCAGCAGTGCTTGGGACAGCGTGAATTCACCCCTCCACTTT
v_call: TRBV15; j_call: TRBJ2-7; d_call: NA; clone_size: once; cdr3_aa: CATSRDQSGGEQYF; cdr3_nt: TGTGCCACCAGCAGAGATCAGTCCGGGGGCGAGCAGTACTTC
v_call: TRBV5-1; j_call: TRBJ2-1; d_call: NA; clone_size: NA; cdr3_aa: CASRSSPPVNEQFF; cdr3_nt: TGCGCCAGCAGATCTTCCCCCCCTGTGAATGAGCAGTTCTTC
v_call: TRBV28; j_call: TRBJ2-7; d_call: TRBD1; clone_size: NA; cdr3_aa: CASSSTSGTGFYEQYF; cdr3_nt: TGTGCCAGCAGTTCGACCTCCGGGACAGGGTTCTACGAGCAGTACTTC
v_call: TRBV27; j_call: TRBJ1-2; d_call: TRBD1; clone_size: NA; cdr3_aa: CARYRGRSYGYTF; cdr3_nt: TGTGCCAGGTACAGGGGGCGAAGCTATGGCTACACCTTC
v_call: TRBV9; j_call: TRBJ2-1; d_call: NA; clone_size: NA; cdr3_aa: CASSEAGAPGNEQFF; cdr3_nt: TGTGCCAGCAGTGAGGCAGGGGCCCCAGGCAATGAGCAGTTCTTC
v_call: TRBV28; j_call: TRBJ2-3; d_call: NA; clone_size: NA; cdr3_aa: CASSSDRDTQYF; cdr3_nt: TGTGCCAGCAGTTCGGACAGAGATACGCAGTATTTT
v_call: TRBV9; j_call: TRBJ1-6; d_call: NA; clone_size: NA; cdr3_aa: CASSVDNNSPLHF; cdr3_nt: TGTGCCAGCAGCGTAGATAATAATTCACCCCTCCACTTT
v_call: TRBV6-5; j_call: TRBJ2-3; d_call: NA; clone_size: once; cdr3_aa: CASSSWDNTDTQYF; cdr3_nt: TGTGCCAGCAGTTCCTGGGACAACACAGATACGCAGTATTTT
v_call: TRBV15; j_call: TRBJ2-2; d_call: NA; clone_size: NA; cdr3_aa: CATSADPRGGELFF; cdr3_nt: TGTGCCACCAGCGCAGACCCCAGGGGTGGGGAGCTGTTTTTT
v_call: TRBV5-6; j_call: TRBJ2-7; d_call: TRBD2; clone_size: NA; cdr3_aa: CASSFSGSSYEQYF; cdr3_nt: TGTGCCAGCAGCTTTAGCGGGAGTTCCTACGAGCAGTACTTC
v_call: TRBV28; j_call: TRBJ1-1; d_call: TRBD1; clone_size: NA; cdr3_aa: CASSPNRGSGTEAFF; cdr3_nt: TGTGCCAGCAGTCCTAACAGGGGTTCGGGCACTGAAGCTTTCTTT
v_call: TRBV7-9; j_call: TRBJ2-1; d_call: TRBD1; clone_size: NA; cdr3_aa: CASSWTGGTYNEQFF; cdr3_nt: TGTGCCAGCAGCTGGACAGGGGGTACCTACAATGAGCAGTTCTTC
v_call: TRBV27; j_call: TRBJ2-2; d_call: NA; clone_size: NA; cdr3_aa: CASSLDFFTGELFF; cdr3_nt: TGTGCCAGCAGCCTGGACTTCTTCACCGGGGAGCTGTTTTTT
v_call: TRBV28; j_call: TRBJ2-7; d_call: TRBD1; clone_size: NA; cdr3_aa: CASSQPRDRVNEQYF; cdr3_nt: TGTGCCAGCAGTCAACCCAGGGACAGGGTGAACGAGCAGTACTTC
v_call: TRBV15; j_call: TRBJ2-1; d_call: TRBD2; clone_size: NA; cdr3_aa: CATSRSGLAGGSFF; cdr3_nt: TGTGCCACCAGCAGGAGTGGACTAGCGGGAGGCTCGTTCTTC
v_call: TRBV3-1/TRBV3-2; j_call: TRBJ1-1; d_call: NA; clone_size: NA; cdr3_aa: CASSQGGPRTEAFF; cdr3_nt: TGTGCCAGCAGCCAAGGGGGGCCGCGGACTGAAGCTTTCTTT
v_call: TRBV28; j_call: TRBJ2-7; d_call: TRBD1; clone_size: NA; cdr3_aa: CASREGQGASYEQYF; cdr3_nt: TGTGCCAGCAGGGAAGGACAGGGGGCCTCCTACGAGCAGTACTTC
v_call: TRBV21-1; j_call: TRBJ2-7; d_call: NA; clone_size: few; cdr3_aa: CASNRGTGGGCEQYF; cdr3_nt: TGTGCCAGCAACAGAGGGACAGGGGGCGGGTGCGAGCAGTACTTC
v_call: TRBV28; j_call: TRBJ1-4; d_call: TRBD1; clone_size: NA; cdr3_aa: CASREYRGSNEKLFF; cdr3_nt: TGTGCCAGCAGGGAATACAGGGGTTCTAATGAAAAACTGTTTTTT
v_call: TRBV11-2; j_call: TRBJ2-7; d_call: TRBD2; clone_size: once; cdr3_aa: CASNHGLAVHEQYF; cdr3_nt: TGTGCCAGCAATCACGGACTAGCGGTCCACGAGCAGTACTTC
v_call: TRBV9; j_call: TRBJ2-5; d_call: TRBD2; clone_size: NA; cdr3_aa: CASSASGRFETQYF; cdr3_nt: TGTGCCAGCAGCGCTAGCGGGAGATTTGAGACCCAGTACTTC
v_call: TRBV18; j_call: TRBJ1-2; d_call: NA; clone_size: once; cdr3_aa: CASSTGFDDYGYTF; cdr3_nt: TGTGCCAGCTCAACAGGGTTTGACGACTATGGCTACACCTTC
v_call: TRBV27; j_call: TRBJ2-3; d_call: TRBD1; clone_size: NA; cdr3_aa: CASSWTGFTDTQYF; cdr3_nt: TGTGCCAGCAGTTGGACAGGGTTCACAGATACGCAGTATTTT
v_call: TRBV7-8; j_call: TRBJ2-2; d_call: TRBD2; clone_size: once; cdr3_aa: CASSITSGRDTGELFF; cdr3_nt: TGTGCCAGCAGCATTACTAGCGGGAGGGACACCGGGGAGCTGTTTTTT
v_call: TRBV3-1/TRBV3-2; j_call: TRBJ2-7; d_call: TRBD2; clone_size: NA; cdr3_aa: CASSQEWGGSPYEQYF; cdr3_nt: TGTGCCAGCAGCCAAGAATGGGGGGGAAGTCCCTACGAGCAGTACTTC
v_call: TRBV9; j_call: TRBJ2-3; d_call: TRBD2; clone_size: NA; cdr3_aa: CASSGSTSGATDTQYF; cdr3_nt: TGTGCCAGCAGCGGATCGACTAGCGGGGCTACAGATACGCAGTATTTT
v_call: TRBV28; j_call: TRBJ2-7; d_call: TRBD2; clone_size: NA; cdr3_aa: CASSPTGLAGIVEQYF; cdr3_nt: TGTGCCAGCAGTCCCACCGGGCTAGCGGGAATTGTCGAGCAGTACTTC